The rows below give T cell receptor beta chains drawn from one sample of a study of blood T cell repertoires in COVID-19. Using immunoSEQ multiplex PCR, the repertoire was profiled, and TCRdb retains in-frame clones only, with some absent. The table includes under 200,000 clones, less than 85% detected once. The sample consisted of peripheral blood. Receptors originate from a woman aged 55 to 70 with COVID-19, enrolled during active disease. The conserved cysteine and the conserved F or W are not part of the CDR3 here.

V | CDR3
TRBV24-1 | ATSDPYSTTSGFYNEQF
TRBV9 | ASSILSTDTQY
TRBV5-4 | ASSQVLGYGYT
TRBV27 | ASGGRAPGQDLAYGYT
TRBV29-1 | SVERTGGNTIY
TRBV7-3 | ASSLLRGNEQF
TRBV5-1 | ASSQGAYEQY
TRBV4-1 | ASSQGSWERNTGELF
TRBV11-2 | ASSLLAGGLNTGELF
TRBV28 | ASSSRDRGVDTQY
TRBV23-1 | ASHAPGQGYNEQF
TRBV18 | ASSPGEVRNTEAF
TRBV5-4 | ASSTGQYSYNEQF
TRBV6-2/TRBV6-3 | ASSTRTSGGTPGTDTQY
TRBV29-1 | SVEETQNQPQH
TRBV7-2 | ASSLRGTGGNEQF
TRBV3-1/TRBV3-2 | ASSQVTSGVYNEQF
TRBV28 | ASSLPDRGLNTQY
TRBV18 | ASSLPGTGTRRETQY
TRBV11-1 | ASSPRQGRTEAF
TRBV5-4 | ASSLAVGTGGFYEQY
TRBV27 | ASSPGLGTEAF
TRBV30 | AWSVPAGGTDTQY
TRBV5-1 | ASSRGGGGPEAF
TRBV5-4 | ASSPSGGFRVSGYT
TRBV29-1 | SVEDRYQTDREGYGYT
TRBV7-3 | ASSQHRGTVAISPLH
TRBV7-2 | ASSLAGGANYGYT
TRBV4-2 | ASSKGTGDSYNEQF
TRBV7-8 | ASSLNSGDYEQY
TRBV4-3 | ASSQSRNTEAF
TRBV18 | ASSQGWSNQPQH
TRBV13 | ASSLEGGSSYNEQF
TRBV9 | ASSAGQFNQPQH
TRBV6-2/TRBV6-3 | ASSLRGLRQETQY
TRBV6-5 | ASSPRLAGVQTQY
TRBV24-1 | ATSDDRPGTGSGYT
TRBV27 | ASSNRGGRALYEQY
TRBV30 | AWSDWGGSYEQY
TRBV6-1 | ASSEFGGSKEY
TRBV18 | ASSPQDRGLGAF
TRBV5-5 | ASSLGGQYGYT
TRBV19 | ASKGAPGQGFQETQY
TRBV29-1 | SATLSVSGNTIY